The 10 T cell receptor beta chains below come from one sample, sequenced in a study of spatial heterogeneity in lung cancer (dated 2019 in TCRdb). The receptor library was made with 5' RACE. These reads were obtained on a NextSeq 500. TCRdb passed the public sequencing reads through fastp at Q25 and MiXCR, retaining productive beta sequences. Rows merge per CDR3 protein into single entries with the most common DNA and genes. The table for this sample lists 15,000 to 20,000 distinct CDR3 sequences; about 18% of them were counted only once. The top ten clonotypes cover less than 8% of the sample. The label giving this sample's time point can be read as: blood at routine non-recurrence follow-up after resection. The material was PBMCs, obtained at follow-up. These receptors were taken from a male donor with early-stage non-small cell lung cancer.

This clonotype showed up just a few times. The CDR3 here is CASSYFPRAETQYF. DNA of the CDR3: TGTGCCAGCAGTTACTTTCCAAGGGCAGAGACCCAGTACTTC. The V and J genes are TRBV6-2 or TRBV6-3 and TRBJ2-5; D is uncertain. V dropped 1 base and J dropped 4 bases, with 10 bases sitting between them. Germline values: CDR1 MNHEY, CDR2 SVGEGT. The CDR3 loop spans 14 amino acids.

This chain connects TRBV6-1 to TRBJ2-7; no firm D call. The germline V gene encodes CDR1 MNHNS and CDR2 SASEGT. The CDR3 loop spans 16 amino acids. The V end lost 4 bases, the J end lost 0 bases, and 16 bases lay between the germline ends. The CDR3 DNA is TGTGCCAGCAGTGTCGAGGTTGGCACGAGCTCCTACGAGCAGTACTTC. This sequence encodes CASSVEVGTSSYEQYF.

The chain joins TRBV15 to TRBJ1-2; D ambiguous. Deletions cut 4 bases from V and 8 bases from J, with 11 bases between. The germline V gene encodes CDR1 LNHNV and CDR2 YYDKDF (reference sequence). This CDR3 spans 12 amino acids. CDR3: CATSIGPEGYTF. In nucleotides, the CDR3 is TGTGCCACCAGCATAGGACCCGAAGGCTACACCTTC.

The chain combines TRBV20-1 with TRBJ1-3, with unresolved D. The CDR3 extends over 16 amino acids. Germline-derived CDR1 and CDR2 are DFQATT and SNEGSKA (reference sequence). V was pared by 0 bases and J by 0 bases, with 12 bases between. The CDR3 loop is CSARDDETDSGNTIYF. CDR3 in DNA: TGCAGTGCTAGAGATGACGAGACCGACTCTGGAAACACCATATATTTT.

The table lists this clonotype with a few counts. The V call is TRBV6-5, the J call TRBJ2-6, with D tentatively TRBD2 (5 bases). Looked up from germline, CDR1 is MNHEY and CDR2 is SVGAGI. The CDR3 runs to 14 residues. V dropped 8 bases and J dropped 0 bases, with 8 bases sitting between them. The CDR3 region has the DNA TGTGCCAGCCGCCGGGGCTCTGGGGCCAACGTCCTGACTTTC. Its translation: CASRRGSGANVLTF.

Points on this clonotype: One base away lies a much larger clone, so this may be a sequencing read error. This chain connects TRBV5-4 to TRBJ2-2; tentatively, D is TRBD1 (6 bases). The CDR3 length is 15 residues. Germline values: CDR1 SGHNT, CDR2 YYREEE (reference sequence). CDR3 protein: CVSAQQGRGTGELFF. Here the CDR3 DNA reads TGTGTCAGCGCCCAACAGGGACGGGGCACCGGGGAGCTGTTTTTT.

This clonotype was observed a handful of times. The rearrangement links TRBV9 to TRBJ2-2; D is unresolved. V lost 4 bases, J lost 5 bases, and 9 bases lay in between. The CDR3 length is 13 residues. CDR1 and CDR2 from the germline V gene are SGDLS and YYNGEE. The CDR3 protein is CASSLKSTGELFF. In nucleotides, the CDR3 is TGTGCCAGCAGCCTCAAGAGTACCGGGGAGCTGTTTTTT.

The rearrangement links TRBV30 to TRBJ2-1; TRBD2 is a possible D gene (5 bases). The V end was cut by 0 bases, the J end by 3 bases, with 9 bases between. Germline V lookup: CDR1 GTSNPN, CDR2 SVGIG (reference sequence). The CDR3 has 14 amino acids. CDR3 coding DNA: TGTGCCTGGAGTGTGGACTCAAACTACAATGAGCAGTTCTTC. It translates to CAWSVDSNYNEQFF.

This clonotype showed up many times. This chain links TRBV7-2 with TRBJ2-3; the match to TRBD2 covers 10 bases. Trimming cost V 4 bases and J 7 bases; bases outside gene matches: 17. Germline-derived CDR1 and CDR2 are SGHTA and FQGNSA. There are 18 residues in the CDR3. CDR3 sequence: CASSSSASGGAYVYTQYF. CDR3 DNA: TGTGCCAGCAGCTCCAGTGCGAGCGGGGGGGCCTACGTTTATACGCAGTATTTT.

V is TRBV2 and J is TRBJ2-1, with D possibly being TRBD2 (6 bases). Trimming pared 8 bases from V and 7 bases from J, leaving 12 bases between. Looked up from germline, CDR1 is SNHLY and CDR2 is FYNNEI. This CDR3 contains 12 residues. CDR3 nucleotide sequence: TGTGCCAGCGGGGGGTCGCTGAATGAGCAGTTCTTC. Encoded protein: CASGGSLNEQFF. The full variable domain, with the rest looked up from reference TRBV2 and TRBJ2-1, is EPEVTQTPSHQVTQMGQEVILRCVPISNHLYFYWYRQILGQKVEFLVSFYNNEISEKSEIFDDQFSVERPDGSNFTLKIRSTKLEDSAMYFCASGGSLNEQFFGPGTRLTVL.